This T cell receptor (beta chain) was documented in a study of follicular helper T cells after annual influenza vaccination. Study-wide results and caveats: Rare clonotypes were missed; only about 8.5-20% of cells gave TCRB.

This clone was seen more than once but under ten times. Its matching antigen is unknown. Clones were sequenced by immunoSEQ multiplex PCR, and TCRdb holds only the in-frame ones, with some missing. The sample shows approximately 9,300 clones, roughly 90% of them seen only once. Time point defined: 2015-2016 season, pre-vaccination. Donors were community-dwelling with no influenza vaccine in the prior 6 months. Sorted cTfh were non-naive CD4+CXCR5+PD-1+, either ICOS+CD38+ or ICOS-CD38-. The input for sequencing was CXCR5+ CD38- circulating T follicular helper cells from blood, taken on the day of influenza vaccination. The subset is: circulating Tfh, non-naive CD4+CXCR5+PD-1+ (ICOS+CD38+ or ICOS-CD38-). The TCR sequence derives from an adult who received the influenza vaccine.

CDR3 in amino acids: CASSHDALFLHF. CDR3 nucleotide sequence: TGCGCCAGCAGCCATGATGCACTGTTCCTCCACTTT. The chain is built from TRBV4-1 and TRBJ1-6; unclear D gene. The ends were cut back, 3 bases at V and 15 bases at J, with 12 bases in the middle. The CDR3 loop spans 12 amino acids. Germline V gives CDR1 MGHRA, CDR2 YSYEKL.